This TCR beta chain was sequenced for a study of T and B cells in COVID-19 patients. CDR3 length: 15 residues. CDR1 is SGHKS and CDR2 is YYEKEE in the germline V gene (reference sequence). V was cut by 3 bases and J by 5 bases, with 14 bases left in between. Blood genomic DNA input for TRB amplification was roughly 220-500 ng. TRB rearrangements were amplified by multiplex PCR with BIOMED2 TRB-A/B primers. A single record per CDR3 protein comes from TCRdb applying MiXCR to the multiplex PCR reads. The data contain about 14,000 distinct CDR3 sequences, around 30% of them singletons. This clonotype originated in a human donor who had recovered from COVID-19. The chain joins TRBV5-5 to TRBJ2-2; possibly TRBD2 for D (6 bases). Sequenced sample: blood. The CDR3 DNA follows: TGTGCCAGCAGCTCGACGGCTGGAGGGACCGGGGAGCTGTTTTTT. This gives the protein CASSSTAGGTGELFF. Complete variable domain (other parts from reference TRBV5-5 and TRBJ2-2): DAGVTQSPTHLIKTRGQQVTLRCSPISGHKSVSWYQQVLGQGPQFIFQYYEKEERGRGNFPDRFSARQFPNYSSELNVNALLLGDSALYLCASSSTAGGTGELFFGEGSRLTVL.